The 31 T cell receptor beta chains presented below share a single source sample, sequenced in a study of spatial heterogeneity in lung cancer. Stated time point: sample taken at primary tumor resection. Whole RNA came from tumor, nontumor lung or frozen PBMC and was sequenced without being sorted. TCRdb re-called the 5' RACE reads with MiXCR, one entry per CDR3 protein. The table records some 64,000 distinct CDR3 sequences, 7% to 10% of them present only once. The specimen was PBMCs, collected at surgery. The receptors come from a female donor with early-stage non-small cell lung cancer.

This clonotype was observed many times. The chain carries TRBV5-1 and TRBJ2-3; D gene uncertain. The CDR3 totals 14 residues. The V gene lost 0 bases and the J gene lost 2 bases, with 7 bases spanning the gap. Germline values: CDR1 SGHRS, CDR2 YFSETQ. The chain's CDR3 is CASSLEAHTDTQYF. Here the CDR3 DNA reads TGCGCCAGCAGCTTGGAGGCCCACACAGATACGCAGTATTTT. Full variable domain (missing parts from reference TRBV5-1 and TRBJ2-3): KAGVTQTPRYLIKTRGQQVTLSCSPISGHRSVSWYQQTPGQGLQFLFEYFSETQRNKGNFPGRFSGRQFSNSRSEMNVSTLELGDSALYLCASSLEAHTDTQYFGPGTRLTVL.

This clonotype showed up just a few times. V is TRBV15 and J is TRBJ2-7; D is perhaps TRBD2 (5 bases). The V end lost 3 bases, the J end lost 2 bases, and 11 bases lay between the germline ends. Germline CDR1 is LNHNV and CDR2 is YYDKDF (reference sequence). This CDR3 is 14 amino acids long. The CDR3 loop reads CATSSPGSPYEQYF. CDR3 bases: TGTGCCACCAGCAGCCCGGGATCACCCTACGAGCAGTACTTC.

In its sample, this clonotype was seen a few times. V usage is TRBV6-6 and J usage is TRBJ1-1, with a weak D call TRBD1 (6 bases). From germline, CDR1 is MNHNY and CDR2 SVGAGI (reference sequence). This CDR3 is built from 14 residues. Trimming took off 5 bases at V and 5 bases at J, with 15 bases between the two ends. The CDR3 DNA reads TGTGCCAGCAGTACAGGGATTTGGCCAACTGAAGCTTTCTTT. It codes for CASSTGIWPTEAFF.

The chain uses TRBV28 and TRBJ2-1; no clear D gene. Per the germline V gene, CDR1 is MDHEN and CDR2 is SYDVKM. The V end was cut by 5 bases, the J end by 9 bases, with 11 bases between. CDR3 length: 12 amino acids. The CDR3 sequence: CASSRLDSEQFF. CDR3 nucleotide sequence: TGTGCCAGCAGTCGGCTAGACTCTGAGCAGTTCTTC.

In its sample, this clonotype was seen many times. V and J are TRBV7-2 and TRBJ2-3; 9 bases map to TRBD2. Germline loops: CDR1 SGHTA, CDR2 FQGNSA. The CDR3 contains 17 residues. J was trimmed by 0 bases and V by 3 bases; bases with no gene match: 7. CDR3 protein: CASSLNSGSYSTDTQYF. CDR3 in DNA: TGTGCCAGCAGCTTGAATAGCGGGAGCTACAGCACAGATACGCAGTATTTT.

This clonotype was picked up many times. The chain couples TRBV28 to TRBJ1-5, with D possibly matching TRBD1 (6 bases). V lost 2 bases and J 7 bases, leaving 18 bases between the germline ends. The CDR3 runs 16 residues. Germline V lookup: CDR1 MDHEN, CDR2 SYDVKM. The DNA of the CDR3 is TGTGCCAGCAGTTTAGTCGGTCAGGGGCTCTGGCAGCCCCAGCATTTT. Its translation is CASSLVGQGLWQPQHF. Filled out from reference TRBV28 and TRBJ1-5, the complete variable domain reads DVKVTQSSRYLVKRTGEKVFLECVQDMDHENMFWYRQDPGLGLRLIYFSYDVKMKEKGDIPEGYSVSREKKERFSLILESASTNQTSMYLCASSLVGQGLWQPQHFGDGTRLSIL.

A remark on this clonotype: Germline and junction disagree at one end, which may indicate a read error. V and J are TRBV5-1 and TRBJ2-6; perhaps TRBD1 as D (6 bases). This CDR3 region has 14 residues. Germline V gene sequence: CDR1 SGHRS, CDR2 YFSETQ. CDR3 sequence (DNA): TGCGCCAGCAGCTTGCCAAGCTCGGACAGACAACTTATCTTC. Translation gives CASSLPSSDRQLIF. Full variable domain (rest looked up from reference TRBV5-1 and TRBJ2-6): KAGVTQTPRYLIKTRGQQVTLSCSPISGHRSVSWYQQTPGQGLQFLFEYFSETQRNKGNFPGRFSGRQFSNSRSEMNVSTLELGDSALYLCASSLPSSDRQLIFGAGSRLTVL.

This chain links TRBV29-1 with TRBJ1-5; 10 bases line up with TRBD1. From germline, CDR1 is SQVTM and CDR2 ANQGSEA. V gave up 5 bases and J gave up 8 bases; unmatched junction bases: 9. This CDR3 has 14 amino acids. In DNA form, the CDR3 reads TGCAGCGTTACCGGGACAGGGGTAGATGAGCCCCAGCATTTT. It codes for CSVTGTGVDEPQHF.

This clonotype was found many times. The chain recombines TRBV12-5 with TRBJ2-1; D call uncertain. Trimming shortened V by 6 bases and J by 4 bases, and 10 bases separated the two germline ends. CDR3 length: 13 residues. Germline CDR1 reads LGHNT; CDR2 reads FRNRAP. The CDR3, as DNA: TGTGCTAGTGGCTTATCAGAGTACAATGAGCAGTTCTTC. Encoded protein: CASGLSEYNEQFF.

This clonotype was counted at least ten times. The chain joins TRBV7-9 to TRBJ2-7; D is ambiguous. V shed 1 base and J shed 0 bases, with 4 bases lying between them. CDR1 and CDR2 from the germline V gene are SEHNR and FQNEAQ (reference sequence). This CDR3 has 13 residues. CDR3 DNA: TGTGCCAGCAGCTTAGAGAACTCCTACGAGCAGTACGTC. This codes for CASSLENSYEQYV.

V and J are TRBV28 and TRBJ2-1; D is uncertain. V lost 3 bases and J lost 1, with 7 bases in between. Germline assignment: CDR1 MDHEN and CDR2 SYDVKM. The CDR3 is 14 residues long. The CDR3 reads CASSFTVSYNEQFF. As DNA, the CDR3 is TGTGCCAGCAGTTTTACGGTGTCCTACAATGAGCAGTTCTTC. Complete variable domain (other parts from reference TRBV28 and TRBJ2-1): DVKVTQSSRYLVKRTGEKVFLECVQDMDHENMFWYRQDPGLGLRLIYFSYDVKMKEKGDIPEGYSVSREKKERFSLILESASTNQTSMYLCASSFTVSYNEQFFGPGTRLTVL.

This clonotype occurred many times. J is TRBJ2-2 and V is TRBV3-1; D might be TRBD1 (5 bases). This CDR3 region has 12 residues. Germline values: CDR1 LGHDT, CDR2 YNNKEL (reference sequence). V was cut by 5 bases and J by 5 bases, with 6 bases left in between. The CDR3 here is CASSRGTGELFF. DNA of the CDR3: TGTGCCAGCAGCAGGGGAACCGGGGAGCTGTTTTTT.

The sample holds a few counts of this clonotype. The chain combines TRBV4-1 with TRBJ1-4; 7 bases agree with TRBD1. Per the germline V gene, CDR1 is MGHRA and CDR2 is YSYEKL. The V and J ends lost 0 bases and 7 bases, in that order; junction bases with no gene match: 8. The CDR3 length is 16 residues. CDR3 residues: CASSQDVAGGSEKLFF. The CDR3, as DNA: TGCGCCAGCAGCCAAGATGTCGCAGGGGGAAGTGAAAAACTGTTTTTT.

This clonotype was counted many times. This chain connects TRBV29-1 to TRBJ1-1, with 10 bases aligning to TRBD1. The CDR3 is made up of 12 amino acids. CDR1 and CDR2 (germline): SQVTM, ANQGSEA. The V gene end was trimmed by 3 bases and the J gene end by 10 bases; junction bases not matched to a gene: 5. In nucleotides, the CDR3 is TGCAGCGTTGACGGGACAGGGGTTATAGCTTTCTTT. It encodes CSVDGTGVIAFF.

This clonotype was observed a few times. This rearrangement joins TRBV5-1 to TRBJ2-3; D not resolved. Trimming shortened V by 1 base and J by 3 bases, and 9 bases separated the two germline ends. The CDR3 loop spans 14 amino acids. Looked up from germline, CDR1 is SGHRS and CDR2 is YFSETQ. CDR3 sequence reads: CASSLSRLTDTQYF. CDR3 DNA sequence: TGCGCCAGCAGCTTGTCGAGGTTGACAGATACGCAGTATTTT.

In nucleotides, the CDR3 is TGCGCCAGCAGCCCGGGGACTACGCCGGGGGAGCAGTTCTTC. It is translated as CASSPGTTPGEQFF. This chain joins TRBV5-1 and TRBJ2-1; TRBD2 matches at 7 bases. The CDR3 length is 14 residues. The germline V gene has CDR1 SGHRS and CDR2 YFSETQ. Trimming removed 4 bases from V and 10 bases from J; junction bases left unmatched: 11.

Ten or more counts support this clonotype. As DNA, the CDR3 is TGTGCCAGCAGCGAAGCGGGTAACGCAGATACGCAGTATTTT. Protein product: CASSEAGNADTQYF. The chain recombines TRBV11-1 with TRBJ2-3; a weak D match, TRBD2 (6 bases). This CDR3 contains 14 residues. Per the germline V gene, CDR1 is SGHAT and CDR2 is FQDESV (reference sequence). Between the trimmed V and J ends, which lost 5 bases and 4 bases, there was a span of 13 bases. The full variable domain, in which reference TRBV11-1 and TRBJ2-3 provide the parts outside the CDR3, is EAEVAQSPRYKITEKSQAVAFWCDPISGHATLYWYRQILGQGPELLVQFQDESVVDDSQLPKDRFSAERLKGVDSTLKIQPAELGDSAMYLCASSEAGNADTQYFGPGTRLTVL.

A few counts support this clonotype. The V and J genes are TRBV9 and TRBJ2-3; 7 nucleotides line up with TRBD2. Trimming removed 4 bases from V and 5 bases from J; junction bases left unmatched: 7. This CDR3 has 14 amino acids. Germline CDR1 and CDR2: SGDLS and YYNGEE. CDR3 nucleotides: TGTGCCAGCAGCCCCCGGGGGGTAGGAGATACGCAGTATTTT. As protein: CASSPRGVGDTQYF.

This clonotype was found a few times. CDR3 residues: CASSLDSRNEQYF. The DNA for the CDR3 is TGCGCCAGCAGCTTGGATAGTAGAAACGAGCAGTACTTC. V and J are TRBV5-1 and TRBJ2-7; D not resolved. Trimming removed 0 bases from V and 5 bases from J, with 9 bases in between. This CDR3 spans 13 amino acids. Per germline, CDR1 SGHRS and CDR2 YFSETQ.

The rearrangement uses TRBV7-9 and TRBJ2-3; 7 bases match TRBD2. CDR1 SEHNR and CDR2 FQNEAQ come from the germline V gene (reference sequence). The length of the CDR3 is 15 residues. V lost 3 bases, J lost 2 bases, and 5 bases stayed unmatched. CDR3 sequence: CASSFASGYTDTQYF. CDR3 coding DNA: TGTGCCAGCAGCTTTGCTAGCGGTTACACAGATACGCAGTATTTT. The variable domain in full, completed from reference TRBV7-9 and TRBJ2-3, reads DTGVSQNPRHKITKRGQNVTFRCDPISEHNRLYWYRQTLGQGPEFLTYFQNEAQLEKSRLLSDRFSAERPKGSFSTLEIQRTEQGDSAMYLCASSFASGYTDTQYFGPGTRLTVL.

The chain combines TRBV5-1 with TRBJ1-6; TRBD1 aligns across 9 bases. Germline V CDR1 and CDR2: SGHRS, YFSETQ. This CDR3 region has 15 residues. J was trimmed by 6 bases and V by 5 bases; bases with no gene match: 6. The CDR3: CASRSKDRGNSPLHF. The DNA of the CDR3 is TGCGCCAGCAGATCGAAGGACAGGGGTAATTCACCCCTCCACTTT.

This clonotype has a handful of counts. The gene calls are TRBV7-2 and TRBJ2-2; D call uncertain. The CDR3 is 15 residues long. CDR1 and CDR2 (germline): SGHTA, FQGNSA. V lost 2 bases, J lost 5 bases, and 12 bases lay in between. DNA for the CDR3: TGTGCCAGCAGCTTAAATTTTAGACGGACCGGGGAGCTGTTTTTT. Its translation: CASSLNFRRTGELFF.

This clonotype was counted only a few times. The chain links TRBV20-1 to TRBJ2-1; tentatively, D is TRBD1 (6 bases). Trimming pared 1 base from V and 2 bases from J, leaving 12 bases between. Germline lookup yields CDR1 DFQATT and CDR2 SNEGSKA (reference sequence). The CDR3 consists of 15 residues. The CDR3 here is CSARVGTSTYNEQFF. The CDR3, as DNA: TGCAGTGCTAGAGTCGGGACAAGCACCTACAATGAGCAGTTCTTC.

J is TRBJ1-3 and V is TRBV25-1; D is uncertain. This CDR3 is built from 16 residues. Germline CDR1 and CDR2: MGHDK and SYGVNS. Deletions cut 1 base from V and 0 bases from J, with 10 bases between. The CDR3 DNA sequence: TGTGCCAGCAGTGAATGGGTCAGTTCCTCTGGAAACACCATATATTTT. Protein product: CASSEWVSSSGNTIYF.

The chain recombines TRBV19 with TRBJ1-1, with D possibly TRBD1 on 5 matching bases. Trimming stripped 3 bases from V and 5 bases from J, with 16 bases between. The V gene's germline CDR1 is LNHDA and CDR2 SQIVND (reference sequence). CDR3 size: 15 residues. This CDR3 reads CASSIGAGWGTEAFF. The CDR3 DNA reads TGTGCCAGTAGTATTGGGGCCGGTTGGGGGACTGAAGCTTTCTTT.

This clonotype came up many times. The V call is TRBV5-1, the J call TRBJ1-1; the match to TRBD1 covers 8 bases. V trimming: 5 bases; J trimming: 0 bases; junction bases outside the gene matches: 0. The CDR3 totals 13 residues. Germline V gene lookup returns CDR1 SGHRS and CDR2 YFSETQ. The CDR3 DNA reads as TGCGCCAGCAGGGACAGGGTGAACACTGAAGCTTTCTTT. This gives the protein CASRDRVNTEAFF.

J is TRBJ2-3 and V is TRBV9, with TRBD1 matching 8 bases. After removal of 7 bases from V and 1 base from J, the junction contained 5 bases not matched to a gene. CDR3 length equals 14 residues. Germline CDR1 SGDLS, CDR2 YYNGEE. The CDR3 is CASATGEGTDTQYF. The DNA for the CDR3 is TGTGCCAGCGCGACAGGGGAAGGCACAGATACGCAGTATTTT.

The sample holds a few counts of this clonotype. V and J are TRBV28 and TRBJ2-7, with D uncertain. CDR3 length: 9 residues. The germline V gene has CDR1 MDHEN and CDR2 SYDVKM. Trimming took off 9 bases at V and 2 bases at J, with 2 bases between the two ends. CDR3 sequence (DNA): TGTGCCAGGACCTACGAGCAGTACTTC. This sequence encodes CARTYEQYF.

V usage is TRBV11-2 and J usage is TRBJ2-3; D remains ambiguous. Trimming took off 5 bases at V and 6 bases at J, with 6 bases between the two ends. This CDR3 has 11 residues. Germline V gives CDR1 SGHAT, CDR2 FQNNGV. This CDR3 is CASSLGDTQYF. The CDR3 coding sequence is TGTGCCAGCAGCCTCGGGGATACGCAGTATTTT.

This clonotype occurred many times. The chain joins TRBV2 to TRBJ1-5; no clear D gene. Germline CDR1 and CDR2: SNHLY and FYNNEI. V lost 1 base and J 4 bases, leaving 8 bases between the germline ends. This CDR3 comprises 14 residues. The CDR3 DNA sequence: TGTGCCAGCAGTGAAGGGACGGCTAATCAGCCCCAGCATTTT. This sequence encodes CASSEGTANQPQHF.

This clonotype came up many times. This chain joins TRBV20-1 and TRBJ2-2, with D maybe TRBD1 (7 bases). Per germline, CDR1 DFQATT and CDR2 SNEGSKA (reference sequence). Trimming took 0 bases from V and 1 from J, leaving 12 bases between them. This CDR3 region has 16 residues. CDR3 sequence reads: CSARDGGGVNTGELFF. CDR3 nucleotide sequence: TGCAGTGCTAGAGATGGAGGGGGCGTGAACACCGGGGAGCTGTTTTTT.